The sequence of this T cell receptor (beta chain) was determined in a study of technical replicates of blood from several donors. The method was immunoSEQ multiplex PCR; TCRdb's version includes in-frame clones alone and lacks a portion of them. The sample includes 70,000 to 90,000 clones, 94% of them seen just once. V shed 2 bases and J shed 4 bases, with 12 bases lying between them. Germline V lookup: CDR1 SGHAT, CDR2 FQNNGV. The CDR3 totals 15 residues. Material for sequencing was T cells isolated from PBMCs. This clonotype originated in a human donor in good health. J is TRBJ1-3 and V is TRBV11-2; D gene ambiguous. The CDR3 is CASSLLVGVGNTIYF. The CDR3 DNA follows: TGTGCCAGCAGCTTATTGGTGGGAGTGGGAAACACCATATATTTT. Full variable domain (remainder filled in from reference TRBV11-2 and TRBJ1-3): EAGVAQSPRYKIIEKRQSVAFWCNPISGHATLYWYQQILGQGPKLLIQFQNNGVVDDSQLPKDRFSAERLKGVDSTLKIQPAKLEDSAVYLCASSLLVGVGNTIYFGEGSWLTVV.